This T cell receptor (beta chain) derives from a study of OX40 agonist ivuxolimab in advanced cancers. Study-wide background: The group had a mean age of roughly 65 years, ranged from roughly 20 to 79, and was 80% to 85% male.

Some clones are missing from TCRdb's copy, which holds only in-frame ones; the method was immunoSEQ multiplex PCR. Counted here are over 95,000 clones, about 96% occurring once; the ten biggest clones make up just over 2%. Germline CDR1 and CDR2: MGHRA and YSYEKL. The CDR3 has 13 amino acids. The germline V and J ends were trimmed by 8 bases and 0 bases, with 5 bases remaining between them. Prior autoimmune disease or systemic immunosuppression barred patients. The rearrangement joins TRBV4-1 to TRBJ2-6; a weak D match, TRBD2 (5 bases). This clonotype originated in an adult with an advanced solid tumor such as melanoma, head and neck, liver or kidney cancer. Sequences were derived from CD4+ or CD8+ T cells sorted from blood, sampled in a trial of the OX40 agonist ivuxolimab. CDR3 bases: TGCGCCAGCCGGGGCTCTGGGGCCAACGTCCTGACTTTC. Protein product: CASRGSGANVLTF.